These 5 T cell receptor beta chains share one sample of origin, sequenced in a study of T cells in Graves' hyperthyroidism and ophthalmopathy. Researchers amplified the TCR beta CDR3 regions from RNA transcripts. First-round RT-PCR with HTBI primers amplified the TCR CDR3 region. TCRdb re-called the multiplex PCR reads with MiXCR, one entry per CDR3 protein. The data show approximately 600,000 distinct CDR3 sequences, more than 20% seen once. Source material: blood. The source is a man aged 30 to 45 with Graves' ophthalmopathy.

V usage is TRBV19 and J usage is TRBJ2-7, with 8 bases that match TRBD2. Germline lookup yields CDR1 LNHDA and CDR2 SQIVND (reference sequence). Trimming took 6 bases from V and 5 from J; bases not matched to a gene: 6. The CDR3 is made up of 13 amino acids. Written as DNA, the CDR3 is TGTGCCAGTAGCACCGGCGGGAGGAACGAGCAGTACTTC. Its translation is CASSTGGRNEQYF.

This clonotype was recorded at least ten times. This chain connects TRBV28 to TRBJ1-1; TRBD1 matches 8 bases. The CDR3 extends over 14 amino acids. Germline V gene data show CDR1 as MDHEN and CDR2 as SYDVKM. With V trimmed by 4 bases and J by 2 bases, 3 bases remained unmatched. The CDR3 nucleotides are TGTGCCAGCAGTTATCAGGGGGCTAACACTGAAGCTTTCTTT. Translating gives CASSYQGANTEAFF.

This chain joins TRBV18 and TRBJ2-3, with D possibly being TRBD2 (6 bases). Per germline, CDR1 KGHSH and CDR2 LQKENI. CDR3 length equals 13 residues. The V end lost 9 bases, the J end lost 4 bases, and 14 bases lay between the germline ends. CDR3 nucleotide sequence: TGTGCCAGTTCGGGACTTCGAGCAGATACGCAGTATTTT. It encodes CASSGLRADTQYF.

This clonotype was detected ten times or more. This chain joins TRBV30 and TRBJ1-5; D unresolved. The CDR3 spans 13 residues. With 3 bases removed from V and 4 bases from J, the gap between germline ends came to 10 bases. Germline V CDR1 and CDR2: GTSNPN, SVGIG (reference sequence). In DNA, the CDR3 is TGTGCCTGGAGGAACGCTTCAAATCAGCCCCAGCATTTT. It specifies CAWRNASNQPQHF.

The chain is built from TRBV4-2 and TRBJ2-3; D possibly corresponds to TRBD2 (5 bases). Germline CDR1 LGHNA, CDR2 YNFKEQ. This CDR3 is 16 amino acids long. Trimming cost V 2 bases and J 2 bases, with 14 bases left between them. The CDR3, as DNA: TGTGCCAGCAGCCAAAGGAGCGGACTCCCCACAGATACGCAGTATTTT. Protein product: CASSQRSGLPTDTQYF.